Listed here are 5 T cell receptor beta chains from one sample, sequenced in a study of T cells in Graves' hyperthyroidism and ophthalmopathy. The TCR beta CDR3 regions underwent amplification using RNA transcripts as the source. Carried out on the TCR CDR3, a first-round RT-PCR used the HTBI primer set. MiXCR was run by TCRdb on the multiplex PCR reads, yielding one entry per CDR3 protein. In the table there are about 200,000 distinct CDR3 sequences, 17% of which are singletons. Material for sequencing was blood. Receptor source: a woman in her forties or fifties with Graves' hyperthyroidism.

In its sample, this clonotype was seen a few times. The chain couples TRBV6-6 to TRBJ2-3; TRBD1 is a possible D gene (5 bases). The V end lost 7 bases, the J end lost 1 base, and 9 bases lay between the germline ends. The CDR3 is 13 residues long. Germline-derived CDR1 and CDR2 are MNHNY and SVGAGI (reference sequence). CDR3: CASIGRGTDTQYF. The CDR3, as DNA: TGTGCCAGCATAGGCAGGGGCACAGATACGCAGTATTTT.

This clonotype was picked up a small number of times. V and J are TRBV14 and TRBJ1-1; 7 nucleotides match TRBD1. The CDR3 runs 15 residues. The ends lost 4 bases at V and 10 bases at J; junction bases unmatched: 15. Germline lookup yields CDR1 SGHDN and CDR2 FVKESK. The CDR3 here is CASSRLRQGSIGAFF. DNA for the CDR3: TGTGCCAGCAGCCGACTCCGACAGGGCAGTATCGGAGCTTTCTTT.

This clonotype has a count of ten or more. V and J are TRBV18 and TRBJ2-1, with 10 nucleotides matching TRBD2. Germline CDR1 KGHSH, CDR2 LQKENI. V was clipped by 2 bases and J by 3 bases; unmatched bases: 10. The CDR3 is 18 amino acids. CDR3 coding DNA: TGTGCCAGCTCACCATCTCCTCAGCGGGAGGGCCTCTACAATGAGCAGTTCTTC. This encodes CASSPSPQREGLYNEQFF.

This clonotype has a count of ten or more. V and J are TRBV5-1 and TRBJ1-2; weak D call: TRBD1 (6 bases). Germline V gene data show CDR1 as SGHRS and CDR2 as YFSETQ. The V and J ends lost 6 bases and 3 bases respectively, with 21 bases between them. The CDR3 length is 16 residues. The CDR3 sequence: CASNGGGGGQDYGYTF. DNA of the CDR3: TGCGCCAGCAACGGCGGTGGTGGGGGCCAAGACTATGGCTACACCTTC.

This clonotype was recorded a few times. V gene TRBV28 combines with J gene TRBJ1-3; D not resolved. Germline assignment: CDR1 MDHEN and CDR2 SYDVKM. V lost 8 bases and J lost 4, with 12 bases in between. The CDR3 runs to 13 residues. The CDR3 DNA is TGTGCCAGCTGGTTGAGGATGGGAAACACCATATATTTT. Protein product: CASWLRMGNTIYF.